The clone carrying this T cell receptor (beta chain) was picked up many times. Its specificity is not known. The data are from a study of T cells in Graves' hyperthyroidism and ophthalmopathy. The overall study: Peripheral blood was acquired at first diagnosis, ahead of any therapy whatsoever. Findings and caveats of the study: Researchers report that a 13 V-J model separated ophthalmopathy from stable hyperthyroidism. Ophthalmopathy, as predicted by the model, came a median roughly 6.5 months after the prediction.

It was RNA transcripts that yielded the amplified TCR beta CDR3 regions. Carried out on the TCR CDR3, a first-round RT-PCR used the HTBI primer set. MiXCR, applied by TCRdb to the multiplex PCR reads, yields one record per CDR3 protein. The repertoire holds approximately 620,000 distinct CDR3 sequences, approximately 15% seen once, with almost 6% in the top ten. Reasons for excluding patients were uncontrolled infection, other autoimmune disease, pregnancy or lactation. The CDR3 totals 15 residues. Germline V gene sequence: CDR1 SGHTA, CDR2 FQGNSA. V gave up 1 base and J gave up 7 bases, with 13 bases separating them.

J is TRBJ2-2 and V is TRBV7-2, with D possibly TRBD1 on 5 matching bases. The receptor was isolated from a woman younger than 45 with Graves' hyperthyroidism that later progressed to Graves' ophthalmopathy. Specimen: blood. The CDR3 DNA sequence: TGTGCCAGCAGCTTAGTTAGCCAGGGAATCGGGGAGCTGTTTTTT. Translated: CASSLVSQGIGELFF.